This T cell receptor beta chain comes out of a study of shared clonotypes between healthy human individuals. Across the whole study: Each donor's CD8 memory used one plate, CD8 naive two, each CD4 subset three.

V lost 3 bases, J lost 3 bases, and 7 bases stayed unmatched. Germline V gives CDR1 SGHRS, CDR2 YFSETQ. The CDR3 loop spans 15 amino acids. The protocol was immunoSEQ multiplex PCR, while the TCRdb copy is restricted to in-frame clones and leaves out a portion. This sample has approximately 250,000 clones, with just over 65% found just once. This sequence was found in a man under 40 in good health. The chain couples TRBV5-1 to TRBJ2-7; 9 bases align to TRBD2. Sequencing was carried out using memory CD4+ T cells sorted from blood. Subset meaning: CD45RA-negative fraction. The CDR3 bases are TGCGCCAGCAGCTGGGACGGGACTAGCTTCTACGAGCAGTACTTC. Translating gives CASSWDGTSFYEQYF.